One and the same sample provided the 16 T cell receptor beta chains below, sequenced in a study of T cells in localized non-small cell lung cancer. Assay used: immunoSEQ multiplex PCR; TCRdb lists only in-frame clones, some missing. The sample lists about 28,000 clones, around 81% occurring once. The sample consisted of peripheral blood mononuclear cells, taken before any cancer treatment. The receptors stem from a man aged 40 to 70 with stage III lung adenocarcinoma.

The chain is built from TRBV6-6 and TRBJ2-1; D might be TRBD2 (5 bases). The CDR3 extends over 14 amino acids. V was trimmed by 2 bases and J by 3 bases, leaving 8 bases between them. The germline CDR1 and CDR2 sequences are MNHNY and SVGAGI (reference sequence). The chain's CDR3 is CASSYVGSYNEQFF. CDR3 bases: TGTGCCAGCAGTTACGTGGGGAGCTACAATGAGCAGTTCTTC.

The V call is TRBV6-5, the J call TRBJ1-1; 7 bases fit TRBD1. The CDR3 totals 14 residues. The J segment lost 5 bases and the V segment lost 2 bases, leaving 5 bases of the junction unmatched. Germline V gene lookup returns CDR1 MNHEY and CDR2 SVGAGI. The CDR3, as DNA: TGTGCCAGCAGTTACCTGAGGGGGCGGACTGAAGCTTTCTTT. This encodes CASSYLRGRTEAFF.

This rearrangement joins TRBV6-5 to TRBJ2-7; a possible D gene is TRBD2 (5 bases). V shed 4 bases and J shed 4 bases, with 8 bases lying between them. The CDR3 is made up of 12 amino acids. Germline CDR1 and CDR2: MNHEY and SVGAGI. Here the CDR3 reads CASSFGGYEQYV. The CDR3 DNA is TGTGCCAGCAGTTTCGGCGGGTACGAGCAGTACGTC.

The chain links TRBV28 to TRBJ2-3; D is possibly TRBD1 (6 bases). Trimming took 3 bases from V and 2 from J, leaving 21 bases between them. This CDR3 comprises 18 residues. Per germline, CDR1 MDHEN and CDR2 SYDVKM. CDR3 bases: TGTGCCAGCAGTTTCCCCCAGGGGCAGGTTATCGCCACAGATACGCAGTATTTT. It translates to CASSFPQGQVIATDTQYF.

The chain employs TRBV2 and TRBJ1-5; 7 bases match TRBD1. Germline lookup yields CDR1 SNHLY and CDR2 FYNNEI. The CDR3 loop spans 15 amino acids. Trimming removed 6 bases from V and 2 bases from J; junction bases left unmatched: 7. The CDR3 DNA reads TGTGCCAGCAGCAAGACAGGGCGTCGCAATCAGCCCCAGCATTTT. Amino acids: CASSKTGRRNQPQHF.

The chain joins TRBV15 to TRBJ1-5; maybe TRBD1 (5 bases). The germline V gene has CDR1 LNHNV and CDR2 YYDKDF (reference sequence). V was pared by 1 base and J by 6 bases, with 10 bases between. The CDR3 extends over 14 amino acids. The CDR3 DNA follows: TGTGCCACCAGCAGAGCGGGGGGGTTTCAGCCCCAGCATTTT. As protein: CATSRAGGFQPQHF.

This clone came up a few times. J is TRBJ2-7 and V is TRBV6-5, with 9 bases aligning to TRBD1. Trimming at V came to 9 bases and at J to 3 bases, leaving 6 bases not matched to a gene. The CDR3 totals 13 residues. Germline lookup yields CDR1 MNHEY and CDR2 SVGAGI. CDR3 protein: CASWETGGYEQYF. CDR3 DNA sequence: TGTGCCAGTTGGGAGACAGGGGGCTACGAGCAGTACTTC.

This clone was detected a few times. The chain uses TRBV6-5 and TRBJ1-2; D uncertain. The CDR3 sequence is 12 residues long. The germline V and J ends were trimmed by 2 bases and 5 bases, with 6 bases remaining between them. Per the germline V gene, CDR1 is MNHEY and CDR2 is SVGAGI. Written as DNA, the CDR3 is TGTGCCAGCAGTTACCGAGGGTATGGCTACACCTTC. Translation gives CASSYRGYGYTF.

The chain couples TRBV28 to TRBJ1-3; D not certain. The CDR3 covers 15 residues. V was trimmed by 2 bases and J by 7 bases, leaving 15 bases between them. Germline V lookup: CDR1 MDHEN, CDR2 SYDVKM. The CDR3 reads CASSLGSSIGNTIYF. Here the CDR3 DNA reads TGTGCCAGCAGTTTAGGCAGTTCTATAGGGAACACCATATATTTT.

This clone has a single count. The chain recombines TRBV5-4 with TRBJ2-1; tentative D call: TRBD2 (6 bases). This CDR3 spans 15 amino acids. CDR1 SGHNT and CDR2 YYREEE come from the germline V gene (reference sequence). Trimming stripped 1 base from V and 7 bases from J, with 15 bases between. The CDR3 region has the DNA TGTGCCAGCAGCTTGTCGACGGGAGAGTGGAATGAGCAGTTCTTC. This encodes CASSLSTGEWNEQFF.

CDR3 sequence: CASSLQSGETQYF. In DNA, the CDR3 is TGTGCCAGCTCACTTCAAAGTGGAGAGACCCAGTACTTC. The chain combines TRBV18 with TRBJ2-5; D not resolved. Germline V CDR1 and CDR2: KGHSH, LQKENI. V lost 4 bases and J lost 4, with 10 bases in between. The CDR3 is 13 amino acids. Drawing the rest from reference TRBV18 and TRBJ2-5, the complete variable domain is NAGVMQNPRHLVRRRGQEARLRCSPMKGHSHVYWYRQLPEEGLKFMVYLQKENIIDESGMPKERFSAEFPKEGPSILRIQQVVRGDSAAYFCASSLQSGETQYFGPGTRLLVL.

This chain uses TRBV19 with TRBJ2-2, with D perhaps given as TRBD1 or TRBD2 (5 bases each). V lost 5 bases and J 4 bases, leaving 20 bases between the germline ends. The germline V gene has CDR1 LNHDA and CDR2 SQIVND (reference sequence). The CDR3 extends over 17 amino acids. The CDR3 protein is CASSPRPGRGVTGELFF. In DNA, the CDR3 is TGTGCCAGTAGTCCTCGCCCGGGAAGAGGGGTCACCGGGGAGCTGTTTTTT.

The rearrangement joins TRBV11-2 to TRBJ2-1; 9 bases line up with TRBD2. V dropped 5 bases and J dropped 9; count of bases not matched to a gene: 5. This CDR3 is 13 amino acids long. Germline V gives CDR1 SGHAT, CDR2 FQNNGV. CDR3: CASSRYSGSEQFF. DNA of the CDR3: TGTGCCAGCAGCCGATATAGCGGGAGTGAGCAGTTCTTC.

The rearrangement joins TRBV6-1 to TRBJ1-1; 7 positions agree with TRBD1. Trimming at V came to 6 bases and at J to 0 bases, leaving 7 bases not matched to a gene. The CDR3 is 15 residues long. Germline-derived CDR1 and CDR2 are MNHNS and SASEGT. The DNA for the CDR3 is TGTGCCAGCAGCACGACAGGGACTTTGAACACTGAAGCTTTCTTT. This translates into CASSTTGTLNTEAFF.

The J gene is TRBJ2-3, the V gene TRBV28, with a weak D call TRBD1 (5 bases). Germline assignment: CDR1 MDHEN and CDR2 SYDVKM. CDR3 length: 14 residues. V lost 4 bases and J lost 3, with 11 bases in between. The CDR3 region is CASSSGSRTDTQYF. Written as DNA, the CDR3 is TGTGCCAGCAGTTCAGGGTCCCGAACAGATACGCAGTATTTT.

The V call is TRBV5-1, the J call TRBJ2-1; possible D gene TRBD2, 6 bases. Trimming shortened V by 5 bases and J by 5 bases, and 11 bases separated the two germline ends. The CDR3 sequence is 13 residues long. Germline assignment: CDR1 SGHRS and CDR2 YFSETQ. CDR3 sequence (DNA): TGCGCCAGCAGGCGGGACTCACACAATGAGCAGTTCTTC. This sequence encodes CASRRDSHNEQFF.